These T cell receptor beta chains were read from a single sample in a study of OX40 agonist ivuxolimab in advanced cancers. The method was immunoSEQ multiplex PCR; TCRdb's version includes in-frame clones alone and lacks a portion of them. The sample lists about 96,000 clones, less than 95% occurring once. The sequences come from CD4+ or CD8+ T cells sorted from blood, collected in a trial of the OX40 agonist ivuxolimab. These receptors were collected from an adult with an advanced solid tumor such as melanoma, head and neck, liver or kidney cancer. Each CDR3 is given with its conserved first and last residue. A D gene is named only where the DNA matches it firmly. A clone size is listed for some rows: how often the clone was seen (once, few, many), or a class if it is expanded.

CASSRSQGNNEQFF	TGTGCCAGCAGCAGATCTCAGGGAAACAATGAGCAGTTCTTC	TRBV14	.	.	TRBJ2-1
CAWSVGAGEGETQYF	TGTGCCTGGAGTGTCGGGGCGGGAGAGGGTGAGACCCAGTACTTC	TRBV30	.	TRBD2	TRBJ2-5
CASSPTSGYTGELFF	TGTGCCAGCTCACCGACTAGCGGATACACCGGGGAGCTGTTTTTT	TRBV18	.	TRBD2	TRBJ2-2
CASSQDRVGGAFF	TGTGCCAGCAGCCAAGATCGTGTCGGTGGGGCTTTCTTT	TRBV14	.	.	TRBJ1-1
CASSSKRELGTGELFF	TGTGCCAGCAGCTCCAAGCGGGAGTTGGGAACCGGGGAGCTGTTTTTT	TRBV27	.	TRBD2	TRBJ2-2
CASSSRMATNEKLFF	TGTGCCAGCAGCTCACGGATGGCAACTAATGAAAAACTGTTTTTT	TRBV9	.	.	TRBJ1-4
CASSLGTGSTEAFF	TGCGCCAGCAGCTTAGGGACAGGGAGCACTGAAGCTTTCTTT	TRBV5-1	.	TRBD1	TRBJ1-1
CASSLDRANEQYF	TGTGCCAGCAGCCTAGACAGGGCGAACGAGCAGTACTTC	TRBV5-4	.	TRBD1	TRBJ2-7
CASSLWRAYEQYF	TGTGCCAGCAGTTTGTGGAGGGCCTACGAGCAGTACTTC	TRBV28	once	.	TRBJ2-7
CAISESLSNQPQHF	TGTGCCATCAGTGAGTCCCTTAGCAATCAGCCCCAGCATTTT	TRBV10-3	.	.	TRBJ1-5
CATSSGAYNEQFF	TGTGCCACCTCTAGCGGGGCCTACAATGAGCAGTTCTTC	TRBV15	.	TRBD2	TRBJ2-1
CASSGSGPQQFF	TGTGCCAGTAGTGGCTCGGGACCTCAGCAGTTCTTC	TRBV19	.	.	TRBJ2-1
CASSYNPRGNTEAFF	TGTGCCAGCAGTTATAATCCTCGGGGGAACACTGAAGCTTTCTTT	TRBV6-5	.	.	TRBJ1-1
CAISENWIWTGGSNEQFF	TGTGCCATCAGTGAAAATTGGATCTGGACAGGGGGCTCGAATGAGCAGTTCTTC	TRBV10-3	.	TRBD1	TRBJ2-1
CASRGSRLSGANVLTF	TGTGCCAGCAGGGGCAGCCGTCTCTCTGGGGCCAACGTCCTGACTTTC	TRBV5-4	.	.	TRBJ2-6
CASSLDGRLEETQYF	TGCGCCAGCAGCTTGGATGGAAGACTAGAAGAGACCCAGTACTTC	TRBV5-1	.	.	TRBJ2-5